Each of the 27 T cell receptor beta chains below was sequenced from the same sample in a study of early T cells in non-severe SARS-CoV-2 infection. TCRdb redid the calling of the 5' RACE reads with MiXCR, one entry per CDR3 protein. There are under 85,000 distinct CDR3 sequences in the sample; roughly 13% occur only once, and approximately 1.1% lies in the top ten. Sequences were obtained from whole blood. All receptors derive from an adult who was a healthcare worker with PCR-confirmed SARS-CoV-2 infection or an uninfected control (not recorded which).

The rearrangement uses TRBV28 and TRBJ1-5; D gene ambiguous. The V gene's germline CDR1 is MDHEN and CDR2 SYDVKM. Trimming removed 3 bases at V and 4 bases at J, with 7 bases between. This CDR3 has 13 residues. CDR3 bases: TGTGCCAGCAGTTTTTTCAGGAATCAGCCCCAGCATTTT. Translated: CASSFFRNQPQHF.

This clonotype was seen repeatedly, ten times or more. The rearrangement uses TRBV5-5 and TRBJ1-5; no firm D call. Germline assignment: CDR1 SGHKS and CDR2 YYEKEE (reference sequence). With 4 bases removed from V and 2 bases from J, the gap between germline ends came to 10 bases. CDR3 size: 14 residues. CDR3 coding DNA: TGTGCCAGCAGCAGGGCCTCGGGCAATCAGCCCCAGCATTTT. This gives the protein CASSRASGNQPQHF.

This clonotype has at least ten counts. This chain joins TRBV25-1 and TRBJ2-3; D is undetermined. The CDR3 totals 16 residues. The V end lost 3 bases, the J end lost 7 bases, and 20 bases lay between the germline ends. From germline, CDR1 is MGHDK and CDR2 SYGVNS. The CDR3 DNA is TGTGCCAGCAGTGAGTCGGCAACCCAGAGTTATAATACGCAGTATTTT. As protein: CASSESATQSYNTQYF. The complete variable domain, with remaining parts taken from reference TRBV25-1 and TRBJ2-3, reads EADIYQTPRYLVIGTGKKITLECSQTMGHDKMYWYQQDPGMELHLIHYSYGVNSTEKGDLSSESTVSRIRTEHFPLTLESARPSHTSQYLCASSESATQSYNTQYFGPGTRLTVL.

The sample holds a few counts of this clonotype. The chain employs TRBV30 and TRBJ1-6; D remains ambiguous. The ends were cut back, 0 bases at V and 0 bases at J, with 12 bases in the middle. The CDR3 spans 17 residues. Germline CDR1 is GTSNPN and CDR2 is SVGIG (reference sequence). CDR3 loop: CAWSVPVLSSYNSPLHF. CDR3 nucleotide sequence: TGTGCCTGGAGTGTACCGGTCTTGAGCTCCTATAATTCACCCCTCCACTTT.

CDR3 protein: CASSLESGIYNEQFF. The CDR3 coding sequence is TGTGCCAGCAGCTTAGAAAGCGGGATTTACAATGAGCAGTTCTTC. The V call is TRBV7-2, the J call TRBJ2-1, with 7 bases that match TRBD2. Germline trimming cut 1 base from V and 4 bases from J; bases unmatched to any gene: 4. The germline gives CDR1 SGHTA, CDR2 FQGNSA. The CDR3 covers 15 residues.

At least ten counts were recorded for this clonotype. The rearrangement joins TRBV6-2 or TRBV6-3 to TRBJ2-6; TRBD1 is a possible D gene (6 bases). The CDR3 runs 16 residues. V was shortened by 5 bases and J by 0 bases, with 11 bases between the two germline ends. From germline, CDR1 is MNHEY and CDR2 SVGEGT. The CDR3 loop is CASSLGQYSGANVLTF. The CDR3 nucleotides read TGTGCCAGCAGTCTAGGACAGTACTCTGGGGCCAACGTCCTGACTTTC.

This clonotype appeared a few times. V is TRBV29-1 and J is TRBJ2-7, with D possibly being TRBD2 (5 bases). Germline V gene data show CDR1 as SQVTM and CDR2 as ANQGSEA. This CDR3 comprises 15 residues. V gave up 5 bases and J gave up 3 bases, with 20 bases separating them. CDR3 residues: CSVYARGIESYEQYF. In DNA, the CDR3 is TGCAGCGTTTATGCTCGAGGGATAGAGAGCTACGAGCAGTACTTC.

This clonotype appeared many times. The chain carries TRBV7-8 and TRBJ2-7; the D is unclear. In germline, CDR1 is SGHVS, CDR2 FQNEAQ. V was clipped by 5 bases and J by 2 bases, with 16 bases between them. The CDR3 consists of 15 residues. For the CDR3, the DNA is TGTGCCAGCAGCAAAGTAGGGCAGTCTACCTACGAGCAGTACTTC. Translating it yields CASSKVGQSTYEQYF.

This clonotype was counted ten times or more. V is TRBV28 and J is TRBJ2-7; 11 nucleotides line up with TRBD2. This CDR3 region has 14 residues. Germline assignment: CDR1 MDHEN and CDR2 SYDVKM. The J segment lost 9 bases and the V segment lost 5 bases, leaving 9 bases of the junction unmatched. CDR3 amino acids: CASSLPSGGISQYF. CDR3 sequence (DNA): TGTGCCAGCAGTCTTCCTAGCGGGGGGATTTCGCAGTACTTC.

This clonotype showed up just a few times. The rearrangement joins TRBV5-1 to TRBJ2-1, with D possibly being TRBD2 (5 bases). The germline V gene encodes CDR1 SGHRS and CDR2 YFSETQ. V lost 2 bases to trimming and J lost 0 bases, with 6 bases between them. CDR3 length equals 14 residues. Written as DNA, the CDR3 is TGCGCCAGCAGCTTCACTAGCTCCTACAATGAGCAGTTCTTC. Protein product: CASSFTSSYNEQFF.

Many counts were recorded for this clonotype. J is TRBJ2-2 and V is TRBV6-6; 7 nucleotides match TRBD1. The CDR3 is 17 residues long. The germline CDR1 and CDR2 sequences are MNHNY and SVGAGI (reference sequence). V shed 0 bases, J shed 6 bases, and the junction held 10 bases outside the gene matches. The CDR3 sequence is CASSYSRGKGAAGELFF. The DNA for the CDR3 is TGTGCCAGCAGTTACTCGAGGGGAAAGGGGGCCGCCGGGGAGCTGTTTTTT.

This clonotype was counted at least ten times. This chain links TRBV27 with TRBJ2-7, with D maybe TRBD2 (6 bases). Germline assignment: CDR1 MNHEY and CDR2 SMNVEV (reference sequence). The germline V and J ends were trimmed by 5 bases and 7 bases, with 21 bases remaining between them. The CDR3 spans 15 residues. The CDR3 loop is CASSPSSAFGGEQYF. The CDR3 region has the DNA TGTGCCAGCAGTCCTAGTAGCGCCTTTGGAGGGGAGCAGTACTTC.

The chain combines TRBV20-1 with TRBJ1-5; D might be TRBD1 (6 bases). The CDR3 totals 15 residues. Germline V gene lookup returns CDR1 DFQATT and CDR2 SNEGSKA (reference sequence). Trimming took 1 base from V and 4 from J, leaving 14 bases between them. CDR3: CSARASNRENQPQHF. The CDR3 DNA reads as TGCAGTGCTAGAGCGTCAAACAGGGAAAATCAGCCCCAGCATTTT.

There are many counts of this clonotype. This rearrangement joins TRBV10-1 to TRBJ2-1, with 7 bases fitting TRBD1. This CDR3 is 17 amino acids long. Germline assignment: CDR1 WNHNN and CDR2 SYGVQD (reference sequence). The trim removed 0 bases at V and 2 bases at J, leaving 7 bases unmatched. The CDR3 loop is CASSESVGQDTYNEQFF. The CDR3 DNA is TGCGCCAGCAGTGAGTCGGTTGGACAGGACACCTACAATGAGCAGTTCTTC.

The V call is TRBV29-1, the J call TRBJ2-2; unclear D gene. Trimming took 0 bases from V and 1 from J, leaving 3 bases between them. CDR3 length: 13 amino acids. The V gene's germline CDR1 is SQVTM and CDR2 ANQGSEA. The CDR3 loop reads CSVEERNTGELFF. The CDR3 DNA is TGCAGCGTTGAAGAGCGGAACACCGGGGAGCTGTTTTTT.

The chain carries TRBV7-9 and TRBJ2-1, with a possible D match to TRBD2 (6 bases). The V end lost 6 bases, the J end lost 3 bases, and 18 bases lay between the germline ends. The V gene's germline CDR1 is SEHNR and CDR2 FQNEAQ (reference sequence). The CDR3 sequence is 16 residues long. Written as DNA, the CDR3 is TGTGCCAGCAGTCTCGGGCCGAGGACTAACTACAATGAGCAGTTCTTC. This codes for CASSLGPRTNYNEQFF.

The chain combines TRBV28 with TRBJ2-3; D gene uncertain. Germline V gene lookup returns CDR1 MDHEN and CDR2 SYDVKM. The CDR3 is 14 residues long. V was cut by 5 bases and J by 5 bases, with 14 bases left in between. The CDR3 DNA reads TGTGCCAGCAGTATAATAGGATCTAGAGATACGCAGTATTTT. Encoded protein: CASSIIGSRDTQYF.

This sequence joins TRBV5-1 and TRBJ2-7, with D maybe TRBD2 (6 bases). The CDR3 runs 16 residues. Between the trimmed V and J ends, which lost 0 bases and 6 bases, there was a span of 19 bases. Germline V gene sequence: CDR1 SGHRS, CDR2 YFSETQ. The CDR3 here is CASSLAGTATEGEQYF. The CDR3 DNA reads TGCGCCAGCAGCTTGGCCGGGACTGCCACCGAGGGCGAGCAGTACTTC.

This clonotype was observed at least ten times. The rearrangement links TRBV7-2 to TRBJ1-2; the match to TRBD1 covers 10 bases. Germline V lookup: CDR1 SGHTA, CDR2 FQGNSA. CDR3 length: 18 amino acids. V lost 1 base, J lost 6 bases, and 14 bases stayed unmatched. CDR3 DNA: TGTGCCAGCAGCTTAGAACGCTATGAGGACAGGGGGAAGAATGGCTACACCTTC. Translation: CASSLERYEDRGKNGYTF.

The table lists this clonotype with a few counts. This chain connects TRBV29-1 to TRBJ2-7, with D tentatively TRBD1 (5 bases). Per germline, CDR1 SQVTM and CDR2 ANQGSEA. This CDR3 has 12 residues. The V end was cut by 5 bases, the J end by 3 bases, with 11 bases between. The chain's CDR3 is CSVRNTGYEQYF. Written as DNA, the CDR3 is TGCAGCGTTCGAAATACAGGCTACGAGCAGTACTTC.

The chain joins TRBV20-1 to TRBJ2-1; TRBD2 agrees at 8 bases. Trimming at V came to 0 bases and at J to 4 bases, leaving 5 bases not matched to a gene. CDR3 length: 15 residues. Germline loops: CDR1 DFQATT, CDR2 SNEGSKA (reference sequence). The CDR3 protein is CSARDGLADYNEQFF. The CDR3 bases are TGCAGTGCTAGAGACGGACTAGCCGATTACAATGAGCAGTTCTTC.

This clonotype was detected a few times. The chain is built from TRBV9 and TRBJ1-6; the D is unclear. V lost 3 bases, J lost 6 bases, and 16 bases lay in between. Germline V gene data show CDR1 as SGDLS and CDR2 as YYNGEE. This CDR3 is built from 16 residues. The CDR3 bases are TGTGCCAGCAGCGGAGAGGGAGGTGGCTTTAATTCACCCCTCCACTTT. Translated, it gives CASSGEGGGFNSPLHF.

This chain links TRBV29-1 with TRBJ2-2; D is unresolved. The CDR3 sequence is 12 residues long. Trimming removed 2 bases from V and 6 bases from J, with 7 bases in between. CDR1 and CDR2 (germline): SQVTM, ANQGSEA. The CDR3 nucleotides read TGCAGCGTTGAACCACAGTCCGGGGAGCTGTTTTTT. Translated, it gives CSVEPQSGELFF.

This clonotype was recorded many times. The chain has TRBV20-1 and TRBJ1-5; tentative D call: TRBD1 (5 bases). The germline V and J ends were trimmed by 0 bases and 2 bases, with 11 bases remaining between them. There are 15 residues in the CDR3. In germline, CDR1 is DFQATT, CDR2 SNEGSKA (reference sequence). DNA for the CDR3: TGCAGTGCTAGAGATCATGGGGGTGGCAATCAGCCCCAGCATTTT. Protein sequence: CSARDHGGGNQPQHF.

J is TRBJ2-1 and V is TRBV10-3, with TRBD2 matching over 8 bases. CDR3 length equals 13 residues. The junction had 10 bases not matched to a gene; V was cut back by 10 bases and J by 8 bases. The germline V gene encodes CDR1 ENHRY and CDR2 SYGVKD. The CDR3, as DNA: TGTGCCACCCTTCGCGGGGGGATCGATGAGCAGTTCTTC. Translated: CATLRGGIDEQFF.

V gene TRBV27 combines with J gene TRBJ2-1; D remains unclear. The CDR3 totals 11 residues. Trimming left V 8 bases short and J 6 bases short, with 8 bases between. CDR1 MNHEY and CDR2 SMNVEV come from the germline V gene (reference sequence). For the CDR3, the DNA is TGTGCCAGCTCCTACGGCAATGAGCAGTTCTTC. Translated, it gives CASSYGNEQFF.

This clonotype was observed many times. The chain couples TRBV11-2 to TRBJ1-1; D possibly corresponds to TRBD1 (5 bases). This CDR3 is 14 amino acids long. The V end was cut by 1 base, the J end by 5 bases, with 11 bases between. Germline V gives CDR1 SGHAT, CDR2 FQNNGV. The CDR3 loop reads CASSLVGGSTEAFF. The CDR3 DNA is TGTGCCAGCAGCTTAGTGGGGGGGAGTACTGAAGCTTTCTTT.